This T cell receptor (beta chain) was obtained from a study of early T cells in non-severe SARS-CoV-2 infection. On the study more broadly: Bulk RNA taken from unsorted whole blood was sequenced, leaving chains unpaired.

Turning to this clonotype: Its antigen remains unidentified.

Study results and caveats: VDJdb matching skewed toward anti-spike CD8 responses, missing private and CD4 specificities.

Unique molecular identifiers were attached to individual cDNA molecules. One entry per CDR3 protein results from TCRdb running MiXCR on the 5' RACE reads. The sample has tens of thousands of distinct CDR3 sequences, approximately 10% seen once. Germline values: CDR1 DFQATT, CDR2 SNEGSKA (reference sequence). CDR3 length: 14 residues. Losses at the gene ends were 6 bases for V and 7 bases for J; bases not matched to a gene: 9. The source is an adult who was a healthcare worker with PCR-confirmed SARS-CoV-2 infection or an uninfected control (not recorded which). Source material: whole blood. The rearrangement uses TRBV20-1 and TRBJ2-7; 13 positions agree with TRBD2. CDR3 residues: CSAKGTSGDTEQYF. The DNA for the CDR3 is TGCAGTGCAAAAGGGACTAGCGGGGATACGGAGCAGTACTTC.